The T cell receptor (beta chain) described here comes from a study of patients and donors after allogeneic stem cell transplantation. V was shortened by 3 bases and J by 6 bases, with 5 bases between the two germline ends. The V gene's germline CDR1 is KGHDR and CDR2 SFDVKD. The CDR3 has 12 amino acids. TCRdb re-called the RT-PCR reads through MiXCR, storing one row per CDR3 protein. This repertoire shows about 150,000 distinct CDR3 sequences, over 30% found once; its top ten account for 50%. The chain employs TRBV24-1 and TRBJ2-1; the D is unclear. The TCR originated in a human donor who was either an allogeneic HSCT recipient or a stem cell or donor lymphocyte infusion donor (not recorded which). It is not recorded whose cells these are; they may come from a transplant donor. Sequences were obtained from blood, either unsorted or a sorted T cell fraction (not recorded which). CDR3 bases: TGTGCCACCAGTGATATGGCCAATGAGCAGTTCTTC. Amino acid sequence: CATSDMANEQFF.